These 14 T cell receptor beta chains share one sample of origin, sequenced in a study of cytomegalovirus exposure and HLA in healthy donors. It was with 60 Vbeta and 13 Jbeta primers that the PCR ran. The data were produced by immunoSEQ multiplex PCR, yet TCRdb's version contains in-frame clones alone and is incomplete. The sample has roughly 92,000 clones; 81% are singletons. Sample: PBMCs. The receptor source for this set is a woman in her 70s in good health and CMV-seropositive.

V and J are TRBV28 and TRBJ1-5; 9 bases align to TRBD1. The CDR3 loop spans 16 amino acids. Germline-derived CDR1 and CDR2 are MDHEN and SYDVKM. Losses at the gene ends were 1 base for V and 1 base for J; bases not matched to a gene: 2. The CDR3 protein is CASSLSGTGSNQPQHF. As DNA, the CDR3 is TGTGCCAGCAGTTTATCCGGGACAGGGAGCAATCAGCCCCAGCATTTT. The entire variable domain, with the rest obtained from reference TRBV28 and TRBJ1-5, is as follows: DVKVTQSSRYLVKRTGEKVFLECVQDMDHENMFWYRQDPGLGLRLIYFSYDVKMKEKGDIPEGYSVSREKKERFSLILESASTNQTSMYLCASSLSGTGSNQPQHFGDGTRLSIL.

This clone was detected once. The chain is built from TRBV7-9 and TRBJ2-7; the D gene is possibly TRBD2 (6 bases). CDR1 is SEHNR and CDR2 is FQNEAQ in the germline V gene (reference sequence). The CDR3 runs to 15 residues. Trimming took 2 bases from V and 1 from J, leaving 12 bases between them. CDR3 DNA sequence: TGTGCCAGCAGCTTAAGGAGGGAAGGATCCTACGAGCAGTACTTC. Protein sequence: CASSLRREGSYEQYF.

This clone was detected once. The rearrangement joins TRBV9 to TRBJ1-5; TRBD1 agrees at 11 bases. Germline trimming cut 0 bases from V and 5 bases from J; bases unmatched to any gene: 1. The CDR3 extends over 15 amino acids. The germline V gene has CDR1 SGDLS and CDR2 YYNGEE. In DNA, the CDR3 is TGTGCCAGCAGCGTAGAGGGACAGGGGGATCAGCCCCAGCATTTT. It translates to CASSVEGQGDQPQHF. The entire variable domain, with the rest obtained from reference TRBV9 and TRBJ1-5, is as follows: DSGVTQTPKHLITATGQRVTLRCSPRSGDLSVYWYQQSLDQGLQFLIQYYNGEERAKGNILERFSAQQFPDLHSELNLSSLELGDSALYFCASSVEGQGDQPQHFGDGTRLSIL.

The V call is TRBV19, the J call TRBJ2-5, with 8 positions matching TRBD2. TRBJ2-7 explains the end of the DNA better; the J call may be wrong. Per germline, CDR1 LNHDA and CDR2 SQIVND (reference sequence). This CDR3 contains 15 residues. The DNA for the CDR3 is TGTGCCAGTAGTATCCTGAGCGGGAGTAACTACGAGCAGTACTTC. Its protein is CASSILSGSNYEQYF.

This clone was found once. This chain connects TRBV7-9 to TRBJ1-3; 7 nucleotides agree with TRBD1. Trimming cost V 0 bases and J 3 bases; bases outside gene matches: 8. Germline CDR1 SEHNR, CDR2 FQNEAQ (reference sequence). The CDR3 runs 17 residues. As DNA, the CDR3 is TGTGCCAGCAGCTTAGCGCCGGGACAGAAGGTTGGAAACACCATATATTTT. Amino acid sequence: CASSLAPGQKVGNTIYF.

The rearrangement joins TRBV7-2 to TRBJ2-5, with 7 bases matching TRBD2. Germline lookup yields CDR1 SGHTA and CDR2 FQGNSA. V dropped 3 bases and J dropped 4; count of bases not matched to a gene: 8. The CDR3 contains 15 residues. The CDR3 DNA follows: TGTGCCAGCAGCTTTCTGGGAGGGCCGTCAGAGACCCAGTACTTC. It codes for CASSFLGGPSETQYF.

This clone was counted once. The V call is TRBV4-2, the J call TRBJ2-1; a possible D gene is TRBD2 (6 bases). This CDR3 region has 16 residues. Germline V gives CDR1 LGHNA, CDR2 YNFKEQ. V dropped 0 bases and J dropped 4 bases, with 13 bases sitting between them. The CDR3 protein is CASSQDPGTGYNEQFF. The CDR3 nucleotides are TGTGCCAGCAGCCAAGATCCCGGGACTGGATACAATGAGCAGTTCTTC.

As concerns this clone: The germline gene is not matched at one end of the junction; a read error may be the cause. This rearrangement joins TRBV7-9 to TRBJ1-1, with a tentative D call TRBD1 (6 bases). CDR1 and CDR2 from the germline V gene are SEHNR and FQNEAQ (reference sequence). CDR3 length: 12 residues. CDR3 in amino acids: CSSSLVDSRAFF. The CDR3 bases are TGTTCCAGCAGCTTAGTGGACAGTCGAGCTTTCTTT. The whole variable domain, remainder taken from reference TRBV7-9 and TRBJ1-1, is DTGVSQNPRHKITKRGQNVTFRCDPISEHNRLYWYRQTLGQGPEFLTYFQNEAQLEKSRLLSDRFSAERPKGSFSTLEIQRTEQGDSAMYLCSSSLVDSRAFFGQGTRLTVV.

The chain carries TRBV10-3 and TRBJ1-1, with 9 bases aligning to TRBD1. The ends lost 6 bases at V and 1 base at J; junction bases unmatched: 0. In germline, CDR1 is ENHRY, CDR2 SYGVKD. CDR3 length: 13 amino acids. Here the CDR3 DNA reads TGTGCCATCAGACAGGGGGCGAACACTGAAGCTTTCTTT. Residues: CAIRQGANTEAFF.

The CDR3 protein is CAWSARDRGYEQYF. The CDR3 DNA is TGTGCCTGGAGTGCCCGGGACAGGGGCTACGAGCAGTACTTC. The V gene is TRBV30, the J gene TRBJ2-7; 10 bases agree with TRBD1. Looked up from germline, CDR1 is GTSNPN and CDR2 is SVGIG (reference sequence). V trimming: 1 base; J trimming: 3 bases; junction bases outside the gene matches: 3. The CDR3 is 14 residues long.

A word on this clone: Different DNA sequences within this sample yield the same CDR3. The V gene is TRBV7-2, the J gene TRBJ2-3; D remains ambiguous. Germline CDR1 reads SGHTA; CDR2 reads FQGNSA. This CDR3 has 12 residues. Trimming removed 5 bases from V and 2 bases from J, with 5 bases in between. The CDR3 protein is CASSPVTDTQYF. CDR3 sequence (DNA): TGTGCCAGCAGCCCGGTCACAGATACGCAGTATTTT.

This clone was counted a few times. The chain employs TRBV2 and TRBJ2-2; 9 bases are a match to TRBD1. V lost 3 bases, J lost 6 bases, and 5 bases stayed unmatched. Germline-derived CDR1 and CDR2 are SNHLY and FYNNEI. This CDR3 has 15 residues. CDR3 bases: TGTGCCAGCAGTGAGCAAGGACAGGGGTCCGGGGAGCTGTTTTTT. It translates to CASSEQGQGSGELFF. The complete variable domain, with remaining parts taken from reference TRBV2 and TRBJ2-2, reads EPEVTQTPSHQVTQMGQEVILRCVPISNHLYFYWYRQILGQKVEFLVSFYNNEISEKSEIFDDQFSVERPDGSNFTLKIRSTKLEDSAMYFCASSEQGQGSGELFFGEGSRLTVL.

The chain uses TRBV7-2 and TRBJ2-5, with D possibly TRBD1 on 6 matching bases. The CDR3 is 14 residues long. Germline V gives CDR1 SGHTA, CDR2 FQGNSA. With 5 bases removed from V and 5 bases from J, the gap between germline ends came to 15 bases. The CDR3 DNA reads as TGTGCCAGCAGCGGGTATGGACAGACCGAGACCCAGTACTTC. Protein product: CASSGYGQTETQYF.

This chain connects TRBV27 to TRBJ2-7; D remains unclear. The CDR3 is 13 residues long. V was clipped by 3 bases and J by 2 bases, with 8 bases between them. From germline, CDR1 is MNHEY and CDR2 SMNVEV (reference sequence). The chain's CDR3 is CASSFLGAYEQYF. The CDR3 DNA sequence: TGTGCCAGCAGTTTCTTAGGAGCCTACGAGCAGTACTTC.